Listed below are T cell receptor beta chains from one sample, sequenced in a study of Ad26.COV2.S vaccination and SARS-CoV-2 variants. The repertoire was sequenced with immunoSEQ multiplex PCR; TCRdb's copy has only in-frame clones and lacks some. The table lists over 400,000 clones, about 90% of them singletons. Sequencing used peripheral blood, obtained in a trial of Ad26.COV2.S vaccine versus placebo. The source is a person between 18 and 65 years old who received the Ad26.COV2.S COVID-19 vaccine or a placebo. Each CDR3 is given without its conserved first and last residue. The D gene is left open where the match is weak.

d_call: TRBD1; v_call: TRBV10-2; j_call: TRBJ1-6; cdr3_aa: ASSGTTGNYSPLH
d_call: NA; v_call: TRBV7-2; j_call: TRBJ2-3; cdr3_aa: ASSILGLTADTQY
d_call: NA; v_call: TRBV19; j_call: TRBJ1-1; cdr3_aa: ASIKGYTEAF
d_call: NA; v_call: TRBV2; j_call: TRBJ1-1; cdr3_aa: ASSGYRNTEAF
d_call: TRBD1; v_call: TRBV6-1; j_call: TRBJ1-2; cdr3_aa: ASSEELGTGGAYGYT
d_call: TRBD1; v_call: TRBV5-1; j_call: TRBJ2-1; cdr3_aa: ASSLVVGTGGYNEQF
d_call: NA; v_call: TRBV7-9; j_call: TRBJ2-7; cdr3_aa: ASSLAGPRQGGQY
d_call: TRBD1; v_call: TRBV7-2; j_call: TRBJ1-5; cdr3_aa: ASSSSALSRGHQPQH
d_call: NA; v_call: TRBV11-2; j_call: TRBJ2-3; cdr3_aa: ASSLGHHLQEDTQY
d_call: NA; v_call: TRBV6-5; j_call: TRBJ1-5; cdr3_aa: ASSYSGSQPQH
d_call: NA; v_call: TRBV15; j_call: TRBJ2-7; cdr3_aa: ATSRDALYEQY
d_call: TRBD1; v_call: TRBV2; j_call: TRBJ1-4; cdr3_aa: ASKSLGQGNEKLF
d_call: TRBD1; v_call: TRBV9; j_call: TRBJ1-3; cdr3_aa: ASSVTGGTGNTIY
d_call: TRBD1; v_call: TRBV19; j_call: TRBJ1-2; cdr3_aa: ASSIADRNYGYT
d_call: TRBD2; v_call: TRBV24-1; j_call: TRBJ2-3; cdr3_aa: ATSDYGTSGGQSTDTQY
d_call: NA; v_call: TRBV10-3; j_call: TRBJ1-6; cdr3_aa: AISPAGNVPLH
d_call: NA; v_call: TRBV6-2/TRBV6-3; j_call: TRBJ1-5; cdr3_aa: ASSFLRVDQPQH
d_call: NA; v_call: TRBV9; j_call: TRBJ2-2; cdr3_aa: ASSVGGWGSNTGELF
d_call: TRBD1; v_call: TRBV19; j_call: TRBJ1-4; cdr3_aa: ASRTGALGEKLF
d_call: NA; v_call: TRBV5-1; j_call: TRBJ2-3; cdr3_aa: ASSLPSPQNTDTQY
d_call: NA; v_call: TRBV7-2; j_call: TRBJ1-5; cdr3_aa: ASSFGAASNQPQH
d_call: TRBD1; v_call: TRBV27; j_call: TRBJ1-2; cdr3_aa: ASGLQGAPWDGYT
d_call: NA; v_call: TRBV11-2; j_call: TRBJ2-7; cdr3_aa: ASSLGPRGAEQY
d_call: TRBD1; v_call: TRBV5-1; j_call: TRBJ2-7; cdr3_aa: ASSPPGQGPYEQY
d_call: NA; v_call: TRBV14; j_call: TRBJ2-4; cdr3_aa: ASSLLKGPKNIQY
d_call: NA; v_call: TRBV19; j_call: TRBJ1-2; cdr3_aa: ASSLPSTGKRYT